The clone carrying this T cell receptor (beta chain) showed up just a few times. The target antigen is unknown. CD4+ T cells that had been cultured provided DNA sequenced with the Oncomine TCR Beta short-read assay. TCRdb reprocessed the PCR reads via MiXCR and lists one record per CDR3 protein. The sample yields fewer than 12,000 distinct CDR3 sequences, 64% seen once. The CDR3 runs 14 residues. The germline gives CDR1 MNHEY, CDR2 SMNVEV (reference sequence). The V segment lost 8 bases and the J segment 6 bases; nucleotides outside the gene matches: 7. The sample originates from a study of vaccination and CD4 T cells after COVID-19. Treatment here: approximately nine-day PBMC culture with coronavirus spike peptide pools or control peptides (ViraFEST assay).

This rearrangement joins TRBV27 to TRBJ1-6; 7 nucleotides line up with TRBD1. The clonotype was recovered from a human donor who had recovered from COVID-19. Specimen: CD4+ T cells from blood, cultured in vitro. For the CDR3, the DNA is TGTGCCAGCGGAGGGACAGAGCTTAATTCACCCCTCCACTTT. Its translation: CASGGTELNSPLHF.